This note documents a single TCR beta chain sequence. This CDR3 contains 14 residues. V dropped 1 base and J dropped 9; count of bases not matched to a gene: 7. Germline CDR1 and CDR2: SGHTA and FQGNSA. The data were obtained in a study of control samples from healthy donors and cancer patients. Assay: immunoSEQ multiplex PCR; the TCRdb copy retains only in-frame clones and omits some. The sample gives approximately 150,000 clones, about 86% of which show up once; around 1.6% is in the top ten. The gene calls are TRBV7-2 and TRBJ2-7; 9 bases agree with TRBD2. The sequenced sample was blood. The receptor's source is a young man in good health. CDR3 sequence: CASSLGIAGAVQYF. CDR3 sequence (DNA): TGTGCCAGCAGCTTAGGGATAGCGGGGGCGGTGCAGTACTTC.